These 4 T cell receptor beta chains were sequenced from one sample in a study of beta chain features in type 1 diabetes. Investigators reverse transcribed all isolated RNA, so they sequenced expressed TCRB transcripts. Measured with immunoSEQ multiplex PCR; TCRdb has only the in-frame clones, and not every one. Here the sample spans hundreds of thousands of clones, about 29% being singletons. The sequencing sample was made of naive CD4+ T cells from blood. The receptors stem from a man aged 18-30 years in good health.

The chain is built from TRBV21-1 and TRBJ2-5; the D call in the table, TRBD1, was not verified against the DNA. TRBV21-1 is a pseudogene locus. The length of the CDR3 is 15 residues. CDR3 in amino acids: CASSSRRVIQETQYF. In nucleotides, the CDR3 is TGTGCCAGCAGCAGTCGCAGGGTGATACAAGAGACCCAGTACTTC.

V is TRBV30 and J is TRBJ2-1, with D hard to call. V lost 0 bases and J lost 9, with 6 bases in between. From germline, CDR1 is GTSNPN and CDR2 SVGIG (reference sequence). This CDR3 is 11 amino acids long. The CDR3 loop is CAWSVVGEQFF. The DNA for the CDR3 is TGTGCCTGGAGTGTAGTCGGTGAGCAGTTCTTC.

The V and J genes are TRBV10-3 and TRBJ1-1; 7 bases agree with TRBD1. The CDR3 is made up of 13 amino acids. V lost 6 bases to trimming and J lost 0 bases; unmatched junction nucleotides: 1. CDR1 ENHRY and CDR2 SYGVKD come from the germline V gene. The CDR3 protein is CAIRQGLNTEAFF. The CDR3, as DNA: TGTGCCATCAGACAGGGGCTGAACACTGAAGCTTTCTTT.

This clone showed up just a few times. J is TRBJ1-1 and V is TRBV30, with 10 bases fitting TRBD1. Trimming cost V 2 bases and J 9 bases; bases outside gene matches: 9. This CDR3 region has 14 residues. The germline gives CDR1 GTSNPN, CDR2 SVGIG (reference sequence). CDR3 in amino acids: CAWSSGTGAVKAFF. The CDR3 DNA is TGTGCCTGGAGTTCTGGGACAGGGGCGGTTAAAGCTTTCTTT.